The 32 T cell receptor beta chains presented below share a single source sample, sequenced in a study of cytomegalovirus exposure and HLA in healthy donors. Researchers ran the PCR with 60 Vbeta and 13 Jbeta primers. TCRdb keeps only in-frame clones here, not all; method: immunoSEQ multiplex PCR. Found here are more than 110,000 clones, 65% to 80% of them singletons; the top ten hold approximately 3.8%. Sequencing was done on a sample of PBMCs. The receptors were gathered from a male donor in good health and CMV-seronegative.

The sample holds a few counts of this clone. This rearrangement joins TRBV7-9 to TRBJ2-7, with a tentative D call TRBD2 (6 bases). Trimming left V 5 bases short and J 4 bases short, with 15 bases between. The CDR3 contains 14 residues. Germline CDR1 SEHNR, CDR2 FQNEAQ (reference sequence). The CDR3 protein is CASSRDFRGYEQYF. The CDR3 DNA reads TGTGCCAGCAGCAGGGACTTCCGGGGGTACGAGCAGTACTTC.

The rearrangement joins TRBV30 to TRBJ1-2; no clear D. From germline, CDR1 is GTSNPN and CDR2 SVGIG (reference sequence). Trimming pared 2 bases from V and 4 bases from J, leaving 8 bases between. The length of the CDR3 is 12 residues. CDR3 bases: TGTGCCTGGAGTCCCGGGGTCTATGGCTACACCTTC. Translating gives CAWSPGVYGYTF. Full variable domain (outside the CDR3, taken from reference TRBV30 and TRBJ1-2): SQTIHQWPATLVQPVGSPLSLECTVEGTSNPNLYWYRQAAGRGLQLLFYSVGIGQISSEVPQNLSASRPQDRQFILSSKKLLLSDSGFYLCAWSPGVYGYTFGSGTRLTVV.

CDR3: CASSLVLAGGPNEQFF. In nucleotides, the CDR3 is TGTGCCAGCAGCTTAGTACTAGCGGGGGGGCCAAATGAGCAGTTCTTC. J is TRBJ2-1 and V is TRBV7-2; 13 positions agree with TRBD2. V trimming: 1 base; J trimming: 7 bases; junction bases outside the gene matches: 4. The length of the CDR3 is 16 residues. CDR1 is SGHTA, CDR2 FQGNSA, per germline.

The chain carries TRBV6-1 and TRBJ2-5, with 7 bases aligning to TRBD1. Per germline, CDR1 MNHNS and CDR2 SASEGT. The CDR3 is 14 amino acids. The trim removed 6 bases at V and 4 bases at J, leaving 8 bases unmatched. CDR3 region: CASSPDRARETQYF. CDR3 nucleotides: TGTGCCAGCAGCCCAGACAGGGCCAGAGAGACCCAGTACTTC.

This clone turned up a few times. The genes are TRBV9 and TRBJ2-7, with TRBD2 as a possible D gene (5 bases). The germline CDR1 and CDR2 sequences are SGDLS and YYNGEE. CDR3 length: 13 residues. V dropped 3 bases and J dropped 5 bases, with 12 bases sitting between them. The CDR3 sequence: CASSALTGNEQYF. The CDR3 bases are TGTGCCAGCAGCGCACTGACGGGGAACGAGCAGTACTTC.

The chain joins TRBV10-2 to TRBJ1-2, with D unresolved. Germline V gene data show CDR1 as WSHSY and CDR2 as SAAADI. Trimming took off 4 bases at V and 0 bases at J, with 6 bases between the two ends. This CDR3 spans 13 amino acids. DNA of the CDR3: TGCGCCAGCAGTGTCAAGCCTAACTATGGCTACACCTTC. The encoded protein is CASSVKPNYGYTF.

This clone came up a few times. The CDR3 reads CASSNLAGPYNEQFF. In nucleotides, the CDR3 is TGTGCCAGCAGCAACCTAGCGGGGCCATACAATGAGCAGTTCTTC. The chain couples TRBV11-1 to TRBJ2-1, with 9 bases matching TRBD2. The CDR3 runs to 15 residues. Germline V gives CDR1 SGHAT, CDR2 FQDESV (reference sequence). Trimming removed 5 bases from V and 4 bases from J; junction bases left unmatched: 6.

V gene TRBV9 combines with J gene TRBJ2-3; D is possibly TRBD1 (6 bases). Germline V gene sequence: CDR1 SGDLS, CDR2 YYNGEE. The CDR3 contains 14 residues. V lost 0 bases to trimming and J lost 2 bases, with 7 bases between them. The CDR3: CASSVGQVTDTQYF. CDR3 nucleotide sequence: TGTGCCAGCAGCGTAGGACAGGTCACAGATACGCAGTATTTT.

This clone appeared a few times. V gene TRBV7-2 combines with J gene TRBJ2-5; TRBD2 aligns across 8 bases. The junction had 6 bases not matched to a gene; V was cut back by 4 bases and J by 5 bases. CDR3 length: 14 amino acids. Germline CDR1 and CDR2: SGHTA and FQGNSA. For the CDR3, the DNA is TGTGCCAGCAGCTCGGTCATAGCGGGGGAGACCCAGTACTTC. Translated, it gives CASSSVIAGETQYF. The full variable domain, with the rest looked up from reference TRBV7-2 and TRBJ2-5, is GAGVSQSPSNKVTEKGKDVELRCDPISGHTALYWYRQSLGQGLEFLIYFQGNSAPDKSGLPSDRFSAERTGGSVSTLTIQRTQQEDSAVYLCASSSVIAGETQYFGPGTRLLVL.

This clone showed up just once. Written as DNA, the CDR3 is TGTGCCAGCAGGACCGGGGGAACTGGAAACACCATATATTTT. Amino acid sequence: CASRTGGTGNTIYF. V usage is TRBV6-5 and J usage is TRBJ1-3, with D possibly being TRBD1 (5 bases). Germline values: CDR1 MNHEY, CDR2 SVGAGI. This CDR3 is built from 14 residues. Trimming stripped 6 bases from V and 2 bases from J, with 11 bases between.

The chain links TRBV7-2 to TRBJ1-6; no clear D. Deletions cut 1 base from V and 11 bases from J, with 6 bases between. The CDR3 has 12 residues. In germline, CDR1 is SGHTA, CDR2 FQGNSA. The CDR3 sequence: CASSLDTTPLHF. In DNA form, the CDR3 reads TGTGCCAGCAGCTTAGACACAACACCCCTCCACTTT.

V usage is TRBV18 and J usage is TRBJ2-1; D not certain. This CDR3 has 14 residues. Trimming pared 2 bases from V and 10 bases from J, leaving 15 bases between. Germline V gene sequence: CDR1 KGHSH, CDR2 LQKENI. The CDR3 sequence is CASSPNYLTPEQFF. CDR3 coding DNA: TGTGCCAGCTCACCAAACTACCTGACCCCCGAGCAGTTCTTC.

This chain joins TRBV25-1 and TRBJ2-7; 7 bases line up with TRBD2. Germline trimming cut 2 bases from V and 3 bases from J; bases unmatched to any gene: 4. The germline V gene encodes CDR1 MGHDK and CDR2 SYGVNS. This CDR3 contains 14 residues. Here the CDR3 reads CASSESQRGYEQYF. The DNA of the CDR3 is TGTGCCAGCAGTGAAAGTCAGCGGGGCTACGAGCAGTACTTC.

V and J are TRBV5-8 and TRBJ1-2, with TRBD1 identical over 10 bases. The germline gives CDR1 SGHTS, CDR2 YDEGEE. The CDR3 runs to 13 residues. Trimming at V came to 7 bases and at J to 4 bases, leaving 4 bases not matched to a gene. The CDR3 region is CASRQGAGYGYTF. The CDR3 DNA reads TGTGCCAGCCGACAGGGGGCCGGCTATGGCTACACCTTC.

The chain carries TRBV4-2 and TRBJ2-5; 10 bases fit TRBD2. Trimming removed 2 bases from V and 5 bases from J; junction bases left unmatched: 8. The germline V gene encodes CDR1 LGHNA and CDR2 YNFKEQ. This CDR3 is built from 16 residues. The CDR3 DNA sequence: TGTGCCAGCAGCCAAAAAAGGGGGACTAGCGCGGAGACCCAGTACTTC. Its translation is CASSQKRGTSAETQYF.

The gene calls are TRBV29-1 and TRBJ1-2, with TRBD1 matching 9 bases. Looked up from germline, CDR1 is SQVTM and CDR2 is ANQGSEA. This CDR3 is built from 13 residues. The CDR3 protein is CTARDREGYGYTF. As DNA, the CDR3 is TGCACAGCAAGGGACAGGGAGGGCTATGGCTACACCTTC.

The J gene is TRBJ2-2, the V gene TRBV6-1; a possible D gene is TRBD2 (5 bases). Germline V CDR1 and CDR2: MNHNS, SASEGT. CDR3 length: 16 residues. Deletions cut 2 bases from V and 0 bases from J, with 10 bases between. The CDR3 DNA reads TGTGCCAGCAGTGAAATGCGGGCGTCGAACACCGGGGAGCTGTTTTTT. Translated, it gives CASSEMRASNTGELFF.

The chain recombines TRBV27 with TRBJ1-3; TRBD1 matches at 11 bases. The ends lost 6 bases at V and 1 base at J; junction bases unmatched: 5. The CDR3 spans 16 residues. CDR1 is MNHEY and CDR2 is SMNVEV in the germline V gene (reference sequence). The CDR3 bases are TGTGCCAGCAGCCGGGGGACAGGGGGTTCTGGAAACACCATATATTTT. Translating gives CASSRGTGGSGNTIYF.

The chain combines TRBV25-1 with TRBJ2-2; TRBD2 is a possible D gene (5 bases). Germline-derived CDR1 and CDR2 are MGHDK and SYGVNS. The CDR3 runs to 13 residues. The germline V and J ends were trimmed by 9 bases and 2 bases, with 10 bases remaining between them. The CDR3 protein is CASGRENTGELFF. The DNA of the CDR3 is TGTGCCAGTGGACGGGAAAACACCGGGGAGCTGTTTTTT. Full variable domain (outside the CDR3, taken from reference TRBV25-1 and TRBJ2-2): EADIYQTPRYLVIGTGKKITLECSQTMGHDKMYWYQQDPGMELHLIHYSYGVNSTEKGDLSSESTVSRIRTEHFPLTLESARPSHTSQYLCASGRENTGELFFGEGSRLTVL.

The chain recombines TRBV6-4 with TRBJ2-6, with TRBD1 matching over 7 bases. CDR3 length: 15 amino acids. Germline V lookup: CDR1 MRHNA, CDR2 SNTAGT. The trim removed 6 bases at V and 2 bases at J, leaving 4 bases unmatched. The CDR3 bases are TGTGCCAGCAGCCCCGACAGGGCTGGGGCCAACGTCCTGACTTTC. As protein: CASSPDRAGANVLTF.

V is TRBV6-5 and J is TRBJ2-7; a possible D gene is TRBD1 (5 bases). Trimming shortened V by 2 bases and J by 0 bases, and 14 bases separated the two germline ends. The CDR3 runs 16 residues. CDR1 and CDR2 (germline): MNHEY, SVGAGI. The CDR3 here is CASSYAGSTRSYEQYF. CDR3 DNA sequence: TGTGCCAGCAGTTACGCAGGGTCTACCCGCTCCTACGAGCAGTACTTC.

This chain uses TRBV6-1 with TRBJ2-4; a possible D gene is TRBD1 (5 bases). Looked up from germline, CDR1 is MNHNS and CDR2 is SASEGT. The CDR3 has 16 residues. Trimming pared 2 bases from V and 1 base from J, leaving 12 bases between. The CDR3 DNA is TGTGCCAGCAGTGAAAATAGAAGGGGCGCCAAAAACATTCAGTACTTC. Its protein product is CASSENRRGAKNIQYF.

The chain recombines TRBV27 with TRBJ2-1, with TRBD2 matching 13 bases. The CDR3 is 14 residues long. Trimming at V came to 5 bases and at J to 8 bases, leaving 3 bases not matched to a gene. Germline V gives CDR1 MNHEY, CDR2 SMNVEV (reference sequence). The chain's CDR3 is CASSTLAGGDEQFF. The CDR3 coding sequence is TGTGCCAGCAGTACACTAGCGGGGGGGGATGAGCAGTTCTTC.

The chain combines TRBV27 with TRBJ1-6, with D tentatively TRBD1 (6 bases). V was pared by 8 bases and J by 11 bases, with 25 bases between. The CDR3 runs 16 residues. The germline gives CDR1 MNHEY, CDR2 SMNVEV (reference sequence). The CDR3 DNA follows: TGTGCCAGCGGACGCCAACTGGGGGGGCCCGGTACACCCCTCCACTTT. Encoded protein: CASGRQLGGPGTPLHF.

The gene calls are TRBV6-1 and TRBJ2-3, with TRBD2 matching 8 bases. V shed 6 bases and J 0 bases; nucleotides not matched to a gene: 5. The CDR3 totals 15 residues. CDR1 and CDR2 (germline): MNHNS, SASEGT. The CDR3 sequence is CASRVRLASTDTQYF. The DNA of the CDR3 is TGTGCCAGCAGAGTAAGACTAGCGAGCACAGATACGCAGTATTTT.

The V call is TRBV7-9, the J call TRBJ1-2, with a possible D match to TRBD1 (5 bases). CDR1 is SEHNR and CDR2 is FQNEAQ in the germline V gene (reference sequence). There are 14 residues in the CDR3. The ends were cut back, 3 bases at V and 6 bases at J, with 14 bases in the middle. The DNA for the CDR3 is TGTGCCAGCAGCTTCGCAGGCCAGGGCAATGGCTACACCTTC. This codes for CASSFAGQGNGYTF.

The CDR3: CASSYFPAGAQGEAFF. CDR3 sequence (DNA): TGTGCCAGCAGTTACTTTCCGGCAGGGGCGCAGGGAGAAGCTTTCTTT. V gene TRBV6-5 combines with J gene TRBJ1-1; TRBD1 is a possible D gene (6 bases). Trimming took off 1 base at V and 8 bases at J, with 20 bases between the two ends. This CDR3 spans 16 amino acids. Germline V CDR1 and CDR2: MNHEY, SVGAGI.

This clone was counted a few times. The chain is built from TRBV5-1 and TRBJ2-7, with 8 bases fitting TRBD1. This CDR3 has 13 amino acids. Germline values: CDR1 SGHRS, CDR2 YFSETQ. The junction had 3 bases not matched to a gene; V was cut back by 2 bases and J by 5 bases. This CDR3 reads CASSFGQGHEQYF. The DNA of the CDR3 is TGCGCCAGCAGCTTCGGACAGGGCCACGAGCAGTACTTC.

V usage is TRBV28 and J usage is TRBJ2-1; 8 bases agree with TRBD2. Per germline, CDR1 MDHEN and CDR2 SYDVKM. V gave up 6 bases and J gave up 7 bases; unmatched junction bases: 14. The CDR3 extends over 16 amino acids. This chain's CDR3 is CASSPLGAGEGNEQFF. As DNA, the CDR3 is TGTGCCAGCAGCCCTCTCGGAGCGGGAGAGGGGAATGAGCAGTTCTTC.

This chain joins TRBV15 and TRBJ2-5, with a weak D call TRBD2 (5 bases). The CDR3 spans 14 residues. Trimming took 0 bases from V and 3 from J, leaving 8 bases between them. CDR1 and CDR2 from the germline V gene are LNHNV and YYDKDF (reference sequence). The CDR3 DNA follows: TGTGCCACCAGCAGAGATTCACTAGAAGAGACCCAGTACTTC. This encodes CATSRDSLEETQYF.

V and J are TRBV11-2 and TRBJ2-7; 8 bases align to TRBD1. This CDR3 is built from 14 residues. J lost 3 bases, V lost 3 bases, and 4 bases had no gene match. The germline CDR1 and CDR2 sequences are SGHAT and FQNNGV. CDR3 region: CASSFGTGNYEQYF. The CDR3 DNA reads TGTGCCAGCAGCTTCGGGACAGGCAACTACGAGCAGTACTTC.

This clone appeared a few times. The DNA for the CDR3 is TGCGCCAGCAGCCCGACAGGGGAAGCCAACGTCCTGACTTTC. Protein: CASSPTGEANVLTF. The chain recombines TRBV5-1 with TRBJ2-6, with 8 bases identical to TRBD1. With 4 bases clipped from V and 7 bases from J, the junction kept 4 bases outside the gene matches. The CDR3 spans 14 residues. Germline lookup yields CDR1 SGHRS and CDR2 YFSETQ. Based on the CDR3 plus reference TRBV5-1 and TRBJ2-6, the full variable domain is KAGVTQTPRYLIKTRGQQVTLSCSPISGHRSVSWYQQTPGQGLQFLFEYFSETQRNKGNFPGRFSGRQFSNSRSEMNVSTLELGDSALYLCASSPTGEANVLTFGAGSRLTVL.